The T cell receptor (beta chain) under discussion was sequenced for a study of graft-versus-host responses after intestinal transplantation. Study background: Among the recipients, all got anti-thymocyte globulin induction and then tacrolimus and steroids for around three years.

As concerns this clone: Its specificity is not known.

V gave up 5 bases and J gave up 1 base, with 6 bases separating them. The CDR3 is 13 amino acids. Looked up from germline, CDR1 is MGHRA and CDR2 is YSYEKL. Using immunoSEQ multiplex PCR, the repertoire was profiled, and TCRdb retains in-frame clones only, with some absent. This sample has fewer than 85,000 clones, with approximately 94% found just once. This material consisted of unstimulated CD8+ T cells sorted from spleen or lymph node cells, taken before intestinal transplant. J is TRBJ1-5 and V is TRBV4-1, with no clear D. This TCR derives from a human donor who received an intestinal transplant. CDR3 sequence (DNA): TGCGCCAGCAGCGTCCAGAGCAATCAGCCCCAGCATTTT. Protein product: CASSVQSNQPQHF.